This paragraph covers one TCR beta chain sequence. Its antigen is not identified. The record originates from a study of OX40 agonist ivuxolimab in advanced cancers. Turning to the study itself: It was ivuxolimab, an agonistic anti-OX40 (CD134) antibody, that patients were treated with. Whole-study findings and limits: Relative to CD4+ cells, CD8+ T cells on average had more expanded clones. CD4+ and CD8+ blood T cells expanded clonally by week 6 at 0.1 to 3.0 mg/kg.

Data came from immunoSEQ multiplex PCR; TCRdb stores just in-frame clones and leaves some out. The data contain about 64,000 clones, 80% to 95% of them seen just once; the ten biggest clones take up about 0.46%. The CDR3 extends over 15 amino acids. CDR1 and CDR2 (germline): ENHRY, SYGVKD. The ends lost 2 bases at V and 9 bases at J; junction bases unmatched: 7. This sample comprised CD4+ or CD8+ T cells sorted from blood, obtained in a trial of the OX40 agonist ivuxolimab. The TCR sequence derives from an adult with an advanced solid tumor such as melanoma, head and neck, liver or kidney cancer. This rearrangement joins TRBV10-3 to TRBJ1-5; TRBD1 matches at 10 bases. DNA for the CDR3: TGTGCCATCAGTGAGGGGACAGGGGAAATGGGGCCCCAGCATTTT. This gives the protein CAISEGTGEMGPQHF.